One T cell receptor (beta chain) is described in this entry. This specimen comes from a study of blood T cell repertoires in COVID-19. Study context: From the United States, Italy and Spain came samples of acute and convalescent COVID-19.

In the original analysis: Reference gene primers were amplified, and this amplification served to estimate nucleated cell counts. The repertoire was sequenced with immunoSEQ multiplex PCR; TCRdb's copy has only in-frame clones and lacks some. Clonal size and the V and J genes are those of that table, whereas D and trimming came from the DNA. This table holds some 190,000 clones, around nine tenths found once. The length of the CDR3 is 14 residues. The V gene's germline CDR1 is SGHRS and CDR2 YFSETQ. Trimming cost V 0 bases and J 3 bases, with 6 bases left between them. Sequenced: peripheral blood. The rearrangement joins TRBV5-1 to TRBJ2-2, with D maybe TRBD1 (6 bases). This clonotype was sampled from a human donor in a cohort sampled during active COVID-19. Here the CDR3 DNA reads TGCGCCAGCAGCTTGGGACAGGACACCGGGGAGCTGTTTTTT. Translating gives CASSLGQDTGELFF.